This TCR beta chain was sequenced in a study of cytomegalovirus exposure and HLA in healthy donors. The study ran its PCR with 60 Vbeta and 13 Jbeta primers. TCRdb's copy holds only in-frame clones and misses some; the assay was immunoSEQ multiplex PCR. The sample holds some 120,000 clones, 83% seen once. On this clone: Its antigen remains unidentified.

From germline, CDR1 is MDHEN and CDR2 SYDVKM. V was clipped by 7 bases and J by 1 base; unmatched bases: 9. The CDR3 is 18 residues long. Study-level points and caveats: In a later analysis, an Asian-associated ancestry cluster reportedly showed fewer N-insertions than the approximately 670-donor mean. The study labeled more than 150 TCR beta chains cytomegalovirus-associated. Researchers reportedly found TCR beta sequences accurately predicted most subjects' HLA-A and HLA-B alleles. Exclusion applied to some V segments, including TRBV6-2 and TRBV6-3, as they were indistinguishable.

The origin of this receptor is a middle-aged woman in good health and CMV-seropositive. Specimen: PBMCs. The genes are TRBV28 and TRBJ2-1; TRBD2 aligns across 14 bases. CDR3 loop: CASIGGLAGDRSYNEQFF. In DNA form, the CDR3 reads TGTGCCAGCATAGGGGGACTAGCGGGAGACCGGTCCTACAATGAGCAGTTCTTC.